This record concerns one TCR beta chain sequence. What it recognizes is unknown. The sample comes from a study of PD-L1 blockade in urothelial cancer. Whole-study results and caveats: Tumor-associated TCR clones expanded more in blood at 3 weeks in patients with durable benefit.

The repertoire was sequenced with immunoSEQ multiplex PCR; TCRdb's copy has only in-frame clones and lacks some. This sample yields about 50,000 clones, of which approximately 80% are seen a single time; over 8.5% belongs to the top ten. V trimming: 8 bases; J trimming: 0 bases; junction bases outside the gene matches: 8. The CDR3 consists of 15 residues. From germline, CDR1 is MDHEN and CDR2 SYDVKM. This sample's time point: peripheral blood 6 weeks after treatment start. This receptor was obtained from a man aged 70-80 years with urothelial cancer. The sequenced sample was PBMCs, obtained around atezolizumab (anti-PD-L1) treatment. The chain uses TRBV28 and TRBJ2-3; 7 bases agree with TRBD2. CDR3: CASHLGGRSTDTQYF. The DNA for the CDR3 is TGTGCCAGCCACCTCGGCGGGAGAAGCACAGATACGCAGTATTTT.